The 15 T cell receptor beta chains below were found in one sample sequenced in a study of molecular identifiers for immune sequencing clone quantification listed by TCRdb under 2018. Libraries were built with PCR. Instrument on record: Illumina HiSeq 4000. TCRdb itself trimmed the public reads at Q25 with fastp, ran MiXCR and retained productive beta chains. Entries are consolidated by CDR3 protein sequence, retaining the most common genes and DNA. For this sample there are approximately 550,000 distinct CDR3 sequences; around 21% appear just once. The ten largest clones capture around 0.84% of the sample. The sample consisted of naive CD8+ T cells from blood, with Jurkat cell RNA spiked in. The sample's cell subset or site, from its label and the paper: FACS-sorted CD8+CD4-CCR7+CD45RA+ naive T cells. Receptor source: a human donor in good health. Some libraries in this study had Jurkat cell RNA spiked in.

In its sample, this clonotype was seen a few times. One junction end disagrees with the germline gene, perhaps due to a read error. The rearrangement links TRBV6-5 to TRBJ1-3; D is uncertain. The CDR3 length is 15 residues. The germline CDR1 and CDR2 sequences are MNHEY and SVGAGI. The CDR3 DNA follows: TGTGCCAGCAGCTACTTTGCTGGCTCTGGAAACACCATATATTTT. Protein: CASSYFAGSGNTIYF.

The chain links TRBV28 to TRBJ2-7, with 12 bases that match TRBD2. J gave up 1 base and V 6 bases, and 13 bases lay outside the gene matches. This CDR3 is built from 18 residues. Germline CDR1 is MDHEN and CDR2 is SYDVKM. The CDR3 loop is CASSTETSGSAVSYEQYF. Here the CDR3 DNA reads TGTGCCAGCAGCACAGAGACTAGCGGGAGCGCTGTGTCCTACGAGCAGTACTTC.

The CDR3 coding sequence is TGTGCCAGTAGTTTTAGCGGGGGGACCATCACAGATACGCAGTATTTT. This translates into CASSFSGGTITDTQYF. This chain links TRBV19 with TRBJ2-3, with TRBD2 matching over 10 bases. Germline trimming cut 5 bases from V and 2 bases from J; bases unmatched to any gene: 7. The CDR3 totals 16 residues. CDR1 is LNHDA and CDR2 is SQIVND in the germline V gene (reference sequence).

This clonotype was recorded many times. The J gene is TRBJ2-3, the V gene TRBV2, with D unresolved. CDR1 and CDR2 from the germline V gene are SNHLY and FYNNEI. With 6 bases removed from V and 4 bases from J, the gap between germline ends came to 20 bases. This CDR3 is 16 amino acids long. As DNA, the CDR3 is TGTGCCAGCAGACATGGGCCGCCCCTAGGTCCAGATACGCAGTATTTT. This encodes CASRHGPPLGPDTQYF. Full variable domain (outside the CDR3, taken from reference TRBV2 and TRBJ2-3): EPEVTQTPSHQVTQMGQEVILRCVPISNHLYFYWYRQILGQKVEFLVSFYNNEISEKSEIFDDQFSVERPDGSNFTLKIRSTKLEDSAMYFCASRHGPPLGPDTQYFGPGTRLTVL.

The rearrangement links TRBV4-3 to TRBJ2-7; the match to TRBD2 covers 7 bases. Unmatched junction bases numbered 8, after V lost 3 bases and J lost 3 bases. The CDR3 contains 15 residues. Looked up from germline, CDR1 is LGHNA and CDR2 is YSLEER. In nucleotides, the CDR3 is TGCGCCAGCAGCCACGGAGCGGGATCGGGCTACGAGCAGTACTTC. Its protein product is CASSHGAGSGYEQYF.

This clonotype showed up many times. The junction and the germline gene differ at one end; a read error may be behind it. The chain is built from TRBV3-1 and TRBJ2-7; TRBD2 aligns across 9 bases. This CDR3 has 11 residues. From germline, CDR1 is LGHDT and CDR2 YNNKEL (reference sequence). The DNA for the CDR3 is TGTGCCAGCAGCCAAGGACTAGCGGTAAGCTTC. Its translation is CASSQGLAVSF.

V and J are TRBV2 and TRBJ2-6; 10 nucleotides align to TRBD2. CDR1 is SNHLY, CDR2 FYNNEI, per germline. The length of the CDR3 is 17 residues. V gave up 4 bases and J gave up 1 base; unmatched junction bases: 4. CDR3 coding DNA: TGTGCCAGCAGTGCTAGCGGGAGAGTGTCTGGGGCCAACGTCCTGACTTTC. As protein: CASSASGRVSGANVLTF.

In regard to this clonotype: Being one base from a much bigger clone, this may be a read error. The V call is TRBV29-1, the J call TRBJ2-7; the D is unclear. CDR3 length equals 14 residues. Germline lookup yields CDR1 SQVTM and CDR2 ANQGSEA. V was pared by 5 bases and J by 1 base, with 15 bases between. This CDR3 reads CSVFDPSESYEQYF. For the CDR3, the DNA is TGCAGCGTTTTCGACCCGAGCGAGTCCTACGAGCAGTACTTC.

The sample holds many counts of this clonotype. V is TRBV4-1 and J is TRBJ2-1, with a tentative D call TRBD1 (5 bases). The germline CDR1 and CDR2 sequences are MGHRA and YSYEKL. This CDR3 is built from 15 residues. V was clipped by 4 bases and J by 0 bases, with 10 bases between them. The CDR3 DNA reads TGCGCCAGCAGCCGTACAGGTAGCTCCTACAATGAGCAGTTCTTC. It is translated as CASSRTGSSYNEQFF.

Only a few counts were recorded for this clonotype. V is TRBV4-1 and J is TRBJ1-1; tentatively, D is TRBD1 (5 bases). The CDR3 contains 15 residues. Trimming stripped 2 bases from V and 1 base from J, with 11 bases between. Germline CDR1 MGHRA, CDR2 YSYEKL. CDR3 amino acids: CASSQTGRENTEAFF. CDR3 sequence (DNA): TGCGCCAGCAGCCAAACCGGCAGGGAGAACACTGAAGCTTTCTTT.

Points on this clonotype: It may be a read error: a sequence one base away is much more abundant. V is TRBV7-9 and J is TRBJ1-5; a weak D match, TRBD1 (6 bases). Germline lookup yields CDR1 SEHNR and CDR2 FQNEAQ (reference sequence). This CDR3 comprises 14 residues. The DNA of the CDR3 is TGTGCCAGCAGCTTATTTGACAGGCCGCAGCCCCAGCGTTTT. Protein: CASSLFDRPQPQRF.

In its sample, this clonotype was seen a few times. CDR3 coding DNA: TGTGCCTGGTTCAGTGAGGGGAGCTCCTACGAGCAGTACTTC. Protein sequence: CAWFSEGSSYEQYF. This chain uses TRBV30 with TRBJ2-7; D may correspond to TRBD1 or TRBD2 (5 bases each). Germline V gives CDR1 GTSNPN, CDR2 SVGIG (reference sequence). Trimming cost V 5 bases and J 0 bases, with 14 bases left between them. The CDR3 runs to 14 residues.

The sample holds a few counts of this clonotype. In DNA, the CDR3 is TGCAGTGCGGCAGACGGAGCTAACTATGGCTACACCTTC. The encoded protein is CSAADGANYGYTF. This rearrangement joins TRBV20-1 to TRBJ1-2; D is unclear. The CDR3 is made up of 13 amino acids. Germline V gene data show CDR1 as DFQATT and CDR2 as SNEGSKA (reference sequence). Deletions cut 6 bases from V and 0 bases from J, with 11 bases between.

The chain joins TRBV7-8 to TRBJ2-7; D ambiguous. Trimming pared 2 bases from V and 3 bases from J, leaving 14 bases between. The germline V gene encodes CDR1 SGHVS and CDR2 FQNEAQ. The CDR3 extends over 15 amino acids. The CDR3 sequence: CASSLFSGRNYEQYF. The DNA for the CDR3 is TGTGCCAGCAGCTTATTTTCCGGTAGGAACTACGAGCAGTACTTC.

Only a few counts were recorded for this clonotype. The rearrangement uses TRBV7-6 and TRBJ1-4; 10 nucleotides align to TRBD1. Germline V gene lookup returns CDR1 SGHVS and CDR2 FNYEAQ. The CDR3 covers 15 residues. The V gene end was trimmed by 5 bases and the J gene end by 6 bases; junction bases not matched to a gene: 6. Here the CDR3 reads CASSRGQGDYEKLFF. CDR3 bases: TGTGCCAGCAGCCGAGGACAGGGGGATTATGAAAAACTGTTTTTT.